A single sample is the source of the 17 T cell receptor beta chains below, sequenced in a study of T cells expressing NK-cell markers. TCRdb reanalyzed the 5' RACE reads, giving one entry per CDR3 protein sequence and no DNA. Its clone listing holds 150,000 to 180,000 distinct CDR3 sequences. The sample consisted of blood T cells: a sorted CD56 or NKG2C T cell subset, CD4+ or CD8+ T cells, or bulk PBMC T cells (not recorded which). Receptor source: a woman aged 45-59 years in good health.

The rearrangement joins TRBV27 to TRBJ1-2; TCRdb's assignment of TRBD1 cannot be checked, as there is no DNA. CDR1 and CDR2 (germline): MNHEY, SMNVEV (reference sequence). The CDR3 spans 15 residues. CDR3 amino acids: CASSLEWGGSGGYTF.

The chain links TRBV6-1 to TRBJ2-1; checking the TCRdb D call of TRBD1 is not possible without DNA. Germline-derived CDR1 and CDR2 are MNHNS and SASEGT. The CDR3 has 16 residues. CDR3 residues: CASSSPRDRGEIEQFF.

The chain employs TRBV5-5 and TRBJ2-1; as DNA is missing, the TRBD2 call by TCRdb cannot be tested. The CDR3 is 15 residues long. Germline V gene lookup returns CDR1 SGHKS and CDR2 YYEKEE (reference sequence). CDR3 sequence: CASSVSGSDYSEQFF.

The chain links TRBV6-1 to TRBJ1-2; TCRdb gives TRBD1 as the D gene, but with no DNA this cannot be confirmed. This CDR3 contains 13 residues. Germline CDR1 is MNHNS and CDR2 is SASEGT. The CDR3 reads CASNPNRGNGYTF.

V is TRBV29-1 and J is TRBJ2-3; TCRdb proposes TRBD1, but this gene call is untestable without DNA. The germline CDR1 and CDR2 sequences are SQVTM and ANQGSEA. The length of the CDR3 is 15 residues. The CDR3 reads CSVRTGETSTDTQYF.

The V and J genes are TRBV6-2 or TRBV6-3 and TRBJ2-1; the TRBD2 assignment by TCRdb is unverifiable without DNA. From germline, CDR1 is MNHEY and CDR2 SVGEGT. The CDR3 has 15 amino acids. This CDR3 reads CASRSSSGEVDEQFF.

The V gene is TRBV27, the J gene TRBJ1-1; TCRdb's D gene call, TRBD1, goes unchecked for lack of DNA. CDR1 is MNHEY and CDR2 is SMNVEV in the germline V gene (reference sequence). This CDR3 region has 14 residues. The CDR3 spells CASSLSLGAGQAFF.

The CDR3 spells CASTGQDLHEQYF. This rearrangement joins TRBV5-6 to TRBJ2-7; TCRdb's D call of TRBD1 is untestable without DNA. The length of the CDR3 is 13 residues. The germline CDR1 and CDR2 sequences are SGHDT and YYEEEE.

V and J are TRBV11-2 and TRBJ2-1; the D call of TRBD1 rests on TCRdb alone, since no DNA is present to check it. The CDR3 totals 14 residues. Per germline, CDR1 SGHAT and CDR2 FQNNGV. CDR3 amino acids: CASSLVPPRGEQFF.

V gene TRBV5-6 combines with J gene TRBJ1-2; TCRdb gives TRBD1 as the D gene, but with no DNA this cannot be confirmed. This CDR3 comprises 12 residues. Germline CDR1 and CDR2: SGHDT and YYEEEE. The CDR3 sequence is CASSLGGRGYTF.

The gene calls are TRBV7-9 and TRBJ2-6; absent DNA, TCRdb's TRBD2 call cannot be checked. Germline V gives CDR1 SEHNR, CDR2 FQNEAQ (reference sequence). The CDR3 consists of 17 residues. This chain's CDR3 is CASSLPSGLSGANVLTF.

J is TRBJ2-2 and V is TRBV14. CDR3 length: 14 residues. Per germline, CDR1 SGHDN and CDR2 FVKESK. The CDR3 is CASRPHENTGELFF.

This chain joins TRBV24-1 and TRBJ2-1; TCRdb selects TRBD2, and the lack of DNA leaves this call unchecked. Germline lookup yields CDR1 KGHDR and CDR2 SFDVKD. This CDR3 has 14 amino acids. CDR3 loop: CATSDLRGSNEQFF.

The chain has TRBV10-3 and TRBJ2-7; TCRdb's D gene call, TRBD1, goes unchecked for lack of DNA. There are 14 residues in the CDR3. Germline V gene data show CDR1 as ENHRY and CDR2 as SYGVKD. The CDR3 protein is CATRGLAGTYEQYF.

The chain couples TRBV11-3 to TRBJ1-4; with no DNA, the TCRdb D assignment of TRBD1 cannot be verified. The germline V gene has CDR1 SGHNT and CDR2 YENEEA. The CDR3 spans 15 residues. The CDR3 sequence: CASSLDGTADEKLFF.

The rearrangement joins TRBV3-1 to TRBJ2-2; TCRdb designates TRBD1, a call that cannot be tested without DNA. The CDR3 spans 15 residues. The germline gives CDR1 LGHDT, CDR2 YNNKEL (reference sequence). CDR3 sequence reads: CASLTGTGETGELFF.

The gene calls are TRBV6-1 and TRBJ1-5; TCRdb returns TRBD1, unconfirmable since there is no DNA. CDR3 length equals 16 residues. Germline V gene sequence: CDR1 MNHNS, CDR2 SASEGT. This CDR3 is CASTIRADYSNQPQHF.